Listed here are 15 T cell receptor beta chains from one sample, sequenced in a study of T cell responses to AZD1222 COVID-19 vaccine. TCRdb's table, derived via immunoSEQ multiplex PCR, lists solely in-frame clones and lacks some. The table shows 150,000 to 200,000 clones, with about 90% occurring only once. Sequencing used peripheral blood, obtained on day 0 of AZD1222 vaccination. The receptors originated from an adult in good health.

The J gene is TRBJ2-1, the V gene TRBV13; 10 nucleotides line up with TRBD1. Germline V lookup: CDR1 PRHDT, CDR2 FYEKMQ (reference sequence). CDR3 size: 16 residues. V dropped 5 bases and J dropped 1; count of bases not matched to a gene: 5. CDR3 nucleotide sequence: TGTGCCAGCAGCCAGAGACAGGGGGCTTCCTACAATGAGCAGTTCTTC. Protein sequence: CASSQRQGASYNEQFF.

The rearrangement joins TRBV2 to TRBJ1-4; D might be TRBD1 (6 bases). Germline V gives CDR1 SNHLY, CDR2 FYNNEI. The CDR3 runs to 15 residues. Trimming pared 6 bases from V and 5 bases from J, leaving 16 bases between. The DNA for the CDR3 is TGTGCCAGCAGCGGGGGCAGGAACGAGAATGAAAAACTGTTTTTT. This encodes CASSGGRNENEKLFF.

The gene calls are TRBV9 and TRBJ2-1; a weak D match, TRBD1 (6 bases). Germline V gene lookup returns CDR1 SGDLS and CDR2 YYNGEE. CDR3 size: 17 residues. Trimming took 4 bases from V and 0 from J, leaving 17 bases between them. CDR3 in amino acids: CASSTHRDRSSYNEQFF. CDR3 nucleotides: TGTGCCAGCAGCACCCACAGGGACCGGAGCTCCTACAATGAGCAGTTCTTC.

The V and J genes are TRBV7-9 and TRBJ1-2; 8 bases match TRBD1. Germline V gives CDR1 SEHNR, CDR2 FQNEAQ (reference sequence). V was pared by 6 bases and J by 5 bases, with 5 bases of the junction left unmatched. The length of the CDR3 is 13 residues. CDR3 amino acids: CASSQGQGYGYTF. The DNA of the CDR3 is TGTGCCAGCAGTCAAGGACAGGGTTATGGCTACACCTTC. Using reference TRBV7-9 and TRBJ1-2 for the parts outside the CDR3, the full variable domain is DTGVSQNPRHKITKRGQNVTFRCDPISEHNRLYWYRQTLGQGPEFLTYFQNEAQLEKSRLLSDRFSAERPKGSFSTLEIQRTEQGDSAMYLCASSQGQGYGYTFGSGTRLTVV.

This clone was seen more than once but under ten times. The rearrangement joins TRBV6-6 to TRBJ2-7; maybe TRBD1 (5 bases). CDR3 length equals 15 residues. Between the trimmed V and J ends, which lost 3 bases and 0 bases, there was a span of 12 bases. Germline loops: CDR1 MNHNY, CDR2 SVGAGI (reference sequence). CDR3 nucleotide sequence: TGTGCCAGCAGTTATCTCCCAGGGCCCTCCTACGAGCAGTACTTC. Residues: CASSYLPGPSYEQYF.

The chain uses TRBV4-1 and TRBJ1-4; possibly TRBD1 for D (6 bases). This CDR3 comprises 15 residues. Per germline, CDR1 MGHRA and CDR2 YSYEKL. The germline V and J ends were trimmed by 1 base and 3 bases, with 9 bases remaining between them. CDR3 DNA sequence: TGCGCCAGCAGCCAAGGAAGGACAGCTAATGAAAAACTGTTTTTT. Its protein is CASSQGRTANEKLFF.

The chain recombines TRBV25-1 with TRBJ1-2; possible D gene TRBD1, 6 bases. V was pared by 1 base and J by 4 bases, with 10 bases between. This CDR3 has 14 residues. Germline CDR1 and CDR2: MGHDK and SYGVNS. This CDR3 is CASSEWGASYGYTF. DNA of the CDR3: TGTGCCAGCAGTGAATGGGGGGCATCCTATGGCTACACCTTC.

The chain uses TRBV7-2 and TRBJ2-3; weak D call: TRBD2 (6 bases). The V gene's germline CDR1 is SGHTA and CDR2 FQGNSA. The V end was cut by 1 base, the J end by 5 bases, with 16 bases between. This CDR3 region has 16 residues. The CDR3 nucleotides are TGTGCCAGCAGCTTAGGGGGGGTGAGGAGGGTAGATACGCAGTATTTT. Its translation: CASSLGGVRRVDTQYF.

This clone was detected a few times. In DNA, the CDR3 is TGTGCCAGCAGTTCGGCAGGTGTCCTCGAGCAGTACTTC. Its translation is CASSSAGVLEQYF. This chain joins TRBV27 and TRBJ2-7; D gene ambiguous. V lost 4 bases to trimming and J lost 6 bases, with 13 bases between them. CDR1 is MNHEY and CDR2 is SMNVEV in the germline V gene (reference sequence). The CDR3 sequence is 13 residues long.

The DNA for the CDR3 is TGTGCCAGTAGTTTCCGGGGTAGTGTGGGCAATCAGCCCCAGCATTTT. It encodes CASSFRGSVGNQPQHF. The chain combines TRBV19 with TRBJ1-5; D gene uncertain. The V gene's germline CDR1 is LNHDA and CDR2 SQIVND (reference sequence). This CDR3 is 16 amino acids long. The V end lost 5 bases, the J end lost 2 bases, and 16 bases lay between the germline ends.

The gene calls are TRBV28 and TRBJ1-6; 7 bases are a match to TRBD1. The CDR3 extends over 15 amino acids. J lost 10 bases, V lost 5 bases, and 11 bases had no gene match. Germline CDR1 and CDR2: MDHEN and SYDVKM. CDR3 protein: CASSPPRGRRSPLHF. The CDR3 DNA reads as TGTGCCAGCAGTCCTCCTAGGGGGCGTAGGTCACCCCTCCACTTT.

The rearrangement uses TRBV11-2 and TRBJ1-1, with D possibly matching TRBD1 (5 bases). In germline, CDR1 is SGHAT, CDR2 FQNNGV. The CDR3 covers 19 residues. V gave up 1 base and J gave up 6 bases, with 27 bases separating them. CDR3 protein: CASSLGRDVGRWDGAEAFF. DNA of the CDR3: TGTGCCAGCAGCTTAGGCCGGGACGTTGGTCGCTGGGACGGGGCTGAAGCTTTCTTT.

This chain uses TRBV9 with TRBJ2-1, with D perhaps TRBD2 (6 bases). The CDR3 extends over 14 amino acids. Germline assignment: CDR1 SGDLS and CDR2 YYNGEE. V lost 0 bases, J lost 5 bases, and 9 bases lay in between. In DNA form, the CDR3 reads TGTGCCAGCAGCGTAGCGGGAGTAGACAATGAGCAGTTCTTC. Translated: CASSVAGVDNEQFF.

The gene calls are TRBV4-3 and TRBJ1-5, with D perhaps matching TRBD1 (5 bases). Trimming shortened V by 1 base and J by 1 base, and 8 bases separated the two germline ends. Germline values: CDR1 LGHNA, CDR2 YSLEER. The CDR3 loop spans 15 amino acids. The CDR3 loop reads CASSQGGNSNQPQHF. CDR3 DNA sequence: TGCGCCAGCAGCCAAGGGGGGAACAGCAATCAGCCCCAGCATTTT.

This clone is a singleton in its sample. The chain uses TRBV4-1 and TRBJ1-5, with D possibly being TRBD1 (6 bases). Germline V CDR1 and CDR2: MGHRA, YSYEKL. Trimming removed 0 bases from V and 7 bases from J, with 22 bases in between. This CDR3 comprises 18 residues. CDR3: CASSQDRGSAMGNQPQHF. The CDR3 DNA is TGCGCCAGCAGCCAAGACAGGGGATCGGCTATGGGAAACCAGCCCCAGCATTTT.